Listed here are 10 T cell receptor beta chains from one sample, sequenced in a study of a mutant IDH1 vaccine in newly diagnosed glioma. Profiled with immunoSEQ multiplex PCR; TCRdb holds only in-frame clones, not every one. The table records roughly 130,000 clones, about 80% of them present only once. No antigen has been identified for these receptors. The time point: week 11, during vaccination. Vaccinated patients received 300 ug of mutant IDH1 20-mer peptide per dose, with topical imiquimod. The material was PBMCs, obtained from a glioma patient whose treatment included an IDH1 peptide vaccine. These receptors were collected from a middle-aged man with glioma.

CDR3 coding DNA: TGTGCCAGCAGCCAAGATCTGGGGGACGGGTTTGACGAGCAGTACTTC. It codes for CASSQDLGDGFDEQYF. The J gene is TRBJ2-7, the V gene TRBV4-2, with D perhaps TRBD1 or TRBD2 (5 bases each). In germline, CDR1 is LGHNA, CDR2 YNFKEQ. V lost 0 bases and J lost 5, with 17 bases in between. The CDR3 sequence is 16 residues long.

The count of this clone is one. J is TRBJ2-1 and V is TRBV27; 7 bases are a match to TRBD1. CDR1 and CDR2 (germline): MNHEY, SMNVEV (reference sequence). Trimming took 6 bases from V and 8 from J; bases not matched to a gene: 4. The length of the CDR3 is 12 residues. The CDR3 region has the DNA TGTGCCAGCAGCTACAGGGGAGATGAGCAGTTCTTC. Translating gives CASSYRGDEQFF.

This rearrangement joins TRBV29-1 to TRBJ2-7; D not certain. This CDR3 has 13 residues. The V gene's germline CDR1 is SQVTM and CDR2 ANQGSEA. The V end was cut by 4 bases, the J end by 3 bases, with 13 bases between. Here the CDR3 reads CSVGGETGYEQYF. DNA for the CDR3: TGCAGCGTTGGTGGAGAAACGGGCTACGAGCAGTACTTC.

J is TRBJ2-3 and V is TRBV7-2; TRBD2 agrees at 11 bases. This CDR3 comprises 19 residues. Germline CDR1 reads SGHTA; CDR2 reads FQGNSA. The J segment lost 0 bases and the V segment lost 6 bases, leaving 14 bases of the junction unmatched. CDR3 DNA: TGTGCCAGCAGTCCCCTTGGGAGGGCTAGCGGGAGGAGCACAGATACGCAGTATTTT. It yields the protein CASSPLGRASGRSTDTQYF.

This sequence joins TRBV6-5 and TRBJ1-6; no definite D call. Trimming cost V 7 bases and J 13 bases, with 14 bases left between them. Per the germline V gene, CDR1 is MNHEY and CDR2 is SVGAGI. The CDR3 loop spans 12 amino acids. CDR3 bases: TGTGCCAGCACTCAGTTTGGAGGTCCCCTCCACTTT. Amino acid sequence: CASTQFGGPLHF.

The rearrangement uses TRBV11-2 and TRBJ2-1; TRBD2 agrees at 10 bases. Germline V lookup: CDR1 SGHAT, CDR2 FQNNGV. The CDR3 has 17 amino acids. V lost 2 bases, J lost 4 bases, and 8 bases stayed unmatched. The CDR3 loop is CASSLLGLAVIYNEQFF. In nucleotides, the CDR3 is TGTGCCAGCAGCTTACTTGGACTAGCGGTAATTTACAATGAGCAGTTCTTC.

CDR3 sequence: CASSENIMGGNEKLFF. Here the CDR3 DNA reads TGTGCCAGCAGTGAAAACATTATGGGCGGAAATGAAAAACTGTTTTTT. The J gene is TRBJ1-4, the V gene TRBV2; no clear D. In germline, CDR1 is SNHLY, CDR2 FYNNEI. V was trimmed by 2 bases and J by 5 bases, leaving 15 bases between them. CDR3 length: 16 residues. Full variable domain (outside the CDR3, taken from reference TRBV2 and TRBJ1-4): EPEVTQTPSHQVTQMGQEVILRCVPISNHLYFYWYRQILGQKVEFLVSFYNNEISEKSEIFDDQFSVERPDGSNFTLKIRSTKLEDSAMYFCASSENIMGGNEKLFFGSGTQLSVL.

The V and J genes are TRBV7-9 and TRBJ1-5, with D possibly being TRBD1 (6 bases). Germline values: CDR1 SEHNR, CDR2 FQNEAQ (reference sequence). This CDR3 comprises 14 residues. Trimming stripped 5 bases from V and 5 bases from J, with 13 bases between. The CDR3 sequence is CASSVGTSYQPQHF. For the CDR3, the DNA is TGTGCCAGCAGCGTCGGGACATCCTATCAGCCCCAGCATTTT.

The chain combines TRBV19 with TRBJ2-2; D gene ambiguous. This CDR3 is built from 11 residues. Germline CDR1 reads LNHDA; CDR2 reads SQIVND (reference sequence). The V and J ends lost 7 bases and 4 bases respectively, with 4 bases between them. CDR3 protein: CASTVTGELFF. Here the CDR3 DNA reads TGTGCCAGTACAGTCACCGGGGAGCTGTTTTTT.

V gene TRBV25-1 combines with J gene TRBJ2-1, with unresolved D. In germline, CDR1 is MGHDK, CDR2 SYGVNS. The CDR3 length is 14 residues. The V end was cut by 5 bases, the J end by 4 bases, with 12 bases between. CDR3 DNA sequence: TGTGCCAGCAGTCAATTCCCCCTTTACAATGAGCAGTTCTTC. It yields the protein CASSQFPLYNEQFF.